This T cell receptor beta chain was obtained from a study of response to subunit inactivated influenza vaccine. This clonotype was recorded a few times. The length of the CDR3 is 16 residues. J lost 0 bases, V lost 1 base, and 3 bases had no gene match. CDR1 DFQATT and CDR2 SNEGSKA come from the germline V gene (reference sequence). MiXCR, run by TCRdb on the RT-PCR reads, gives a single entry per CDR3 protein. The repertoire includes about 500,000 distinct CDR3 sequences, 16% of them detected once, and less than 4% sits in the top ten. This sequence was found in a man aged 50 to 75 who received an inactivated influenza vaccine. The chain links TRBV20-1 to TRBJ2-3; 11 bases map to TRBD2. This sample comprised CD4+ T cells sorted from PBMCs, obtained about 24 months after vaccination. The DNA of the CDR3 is TGCAGTGCTAGAGGACTAGCGGGAACTAGCACAGATACGCAGTATTTT. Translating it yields CSARGLAGTSTDTQYF.